A selection of T cell receptor beta chains follows, all from one sample in a study of CD8 T cells in ankylosing spondylitis. TCRdb independently ran MiXCR on the 5' RACE reads; one entry per CDR3 protein. The sample contains 100,000 to 150,000 distinct CDR3 sequences, approximately 13% of which appear only once. The specimen sequenced was blood, either unsorted or a sorted T cell fraction (not recorded which). The receptors were sampled from a female donor with ankylosing spondylitis or in good health (not recorded which). Each CDR3 is given with its conserved first and last residue. Fields, in order: J gene, V gene, CDR3 protein.

J: TRBJ2-2; V: TRBV29-1; CDR3: CSGGQGKTGELFF
J: TRBJ2-4; V: TRBV4-1; CDR3: CASSVDGTASNLAKNIQYF
J: TRBJ2-3; V: TRBV5-1; CDR3: CASSLGGTSTDTQYF
J: TRBJ2-3; V: TRBV4-2; CDR3: CASTTGLYGRESDTQYF
J: TRBJ2-7; V: TRBV20-1; CDR3: CSAPRGQGFYEQYF
J: TRBJ2-5; V: TRBV5-1; CDR3: CASSFGRGEGETQYF
J: TRBJ1-1; V: TRBV12-3/TRBV12-4; CDR3: CASSSGQTNTEAFF
J: TRBJ2-3; V: TRBV6-1; CDR3: CASRERAGVSPDTQYF
J: TRBJ1-1; V: TRBV10-3; CDR3: CAIKGRYNTEAFF
J: TRBJ1-6; V: TRBV12-3/TRBV12-4; CDR3: CASMDRNNSPLHF
J: TRBJ2-4; V: TRBV11-2; CDR3: CASSLVVGAKNIQYF
J: TRBJ1-1; V: TRBV11-2; CDR3: CASSFQGELNTEAFF
J: TRBJ2-4; V: TRBV19; CDR3: CASSIGHPGGKNIQYF
J: TRBJ1-5; V: TRBV28; CDR3: CATSRGNQPQHF
J: TRBJ2-5; V: TRBV29-1; CDR3: CSVVGGRSQETQYF
J: TRBJ2-5; V: TRBV28; CDR3: CASSQEGRGETQYF
J: TRBJ1-5; V: TRBV5-1; CDR3: CASSFQQGGNQPQHF
J: TRBJ2-2; V: TRBV20-1; CDR3: CSARSLATNTGELFF
J: TRBJ1-2; V: TRBV12-3/TRBV12-4; CDR3: CASSTNQGGGYTF
J: TRBJ2-7; V: TRBV20-1; CDR3: CSASKAGGLEQYF
J: TRBJ2-7; V: TRBV28; CDR3: CASRPTLWLAGAYEQYF
J: TRBJ1-2; V: TRBV7-2; CDR3: CASSLTFSPNYGYTF
J: TRBJ2-1; V: TRBV6-4; CDR3: CASSESSGVSEQFF
J: TRBJ2-3; V: TRBV9; CDR3: CASTSGNSGGANTQYF
J: TRBJ1-2; V: TRBV7-2; CDR3: CASSLETPNYGYTF
J: TRBJ2-1; V: TRBV28; CDR3: CASSLGAGGPYNEQFF
J: TRBJ2-3; V: TRBV12-3/TRBV12-4; CDR3: CASTETGDGGTDTQYF
J: TRBJ2-6; V: TRBV12-3/TRBV12-4; CDR3: CASSLISSGANVLTF
J: TRBJ1-1; V: TRBV5-1; CDR3: CASSTRQGNTEAFF
J: TRBJ2-7; V: TRBV21-1; CDR3: CASSKVTREFSYEQYF
J: TRBJ2-5; V: TRBV5-1; CDR3: CASSEAARLGNQETQYF
J: TRBJ2-1; V: TRBV29-1; CDR3: CSGAGGKYNEQLF